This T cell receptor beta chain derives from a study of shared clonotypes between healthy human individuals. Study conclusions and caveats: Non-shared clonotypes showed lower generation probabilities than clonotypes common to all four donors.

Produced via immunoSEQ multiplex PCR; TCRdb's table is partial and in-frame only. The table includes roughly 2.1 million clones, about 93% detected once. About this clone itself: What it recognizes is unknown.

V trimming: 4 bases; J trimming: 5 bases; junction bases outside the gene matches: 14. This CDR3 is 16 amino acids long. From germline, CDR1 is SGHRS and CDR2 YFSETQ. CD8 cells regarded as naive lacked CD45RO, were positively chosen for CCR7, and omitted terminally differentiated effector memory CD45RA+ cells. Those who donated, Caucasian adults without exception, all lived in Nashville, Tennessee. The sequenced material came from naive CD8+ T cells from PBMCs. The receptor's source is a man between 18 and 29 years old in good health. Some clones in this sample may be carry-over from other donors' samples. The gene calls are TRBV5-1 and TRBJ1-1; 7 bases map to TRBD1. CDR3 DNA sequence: TGCGCCAGCAGCCTGGGACAGTTCTCTTCCGGGACTGAAGCTTTCTTT. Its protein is CASSLGQFSSGTEAFF.